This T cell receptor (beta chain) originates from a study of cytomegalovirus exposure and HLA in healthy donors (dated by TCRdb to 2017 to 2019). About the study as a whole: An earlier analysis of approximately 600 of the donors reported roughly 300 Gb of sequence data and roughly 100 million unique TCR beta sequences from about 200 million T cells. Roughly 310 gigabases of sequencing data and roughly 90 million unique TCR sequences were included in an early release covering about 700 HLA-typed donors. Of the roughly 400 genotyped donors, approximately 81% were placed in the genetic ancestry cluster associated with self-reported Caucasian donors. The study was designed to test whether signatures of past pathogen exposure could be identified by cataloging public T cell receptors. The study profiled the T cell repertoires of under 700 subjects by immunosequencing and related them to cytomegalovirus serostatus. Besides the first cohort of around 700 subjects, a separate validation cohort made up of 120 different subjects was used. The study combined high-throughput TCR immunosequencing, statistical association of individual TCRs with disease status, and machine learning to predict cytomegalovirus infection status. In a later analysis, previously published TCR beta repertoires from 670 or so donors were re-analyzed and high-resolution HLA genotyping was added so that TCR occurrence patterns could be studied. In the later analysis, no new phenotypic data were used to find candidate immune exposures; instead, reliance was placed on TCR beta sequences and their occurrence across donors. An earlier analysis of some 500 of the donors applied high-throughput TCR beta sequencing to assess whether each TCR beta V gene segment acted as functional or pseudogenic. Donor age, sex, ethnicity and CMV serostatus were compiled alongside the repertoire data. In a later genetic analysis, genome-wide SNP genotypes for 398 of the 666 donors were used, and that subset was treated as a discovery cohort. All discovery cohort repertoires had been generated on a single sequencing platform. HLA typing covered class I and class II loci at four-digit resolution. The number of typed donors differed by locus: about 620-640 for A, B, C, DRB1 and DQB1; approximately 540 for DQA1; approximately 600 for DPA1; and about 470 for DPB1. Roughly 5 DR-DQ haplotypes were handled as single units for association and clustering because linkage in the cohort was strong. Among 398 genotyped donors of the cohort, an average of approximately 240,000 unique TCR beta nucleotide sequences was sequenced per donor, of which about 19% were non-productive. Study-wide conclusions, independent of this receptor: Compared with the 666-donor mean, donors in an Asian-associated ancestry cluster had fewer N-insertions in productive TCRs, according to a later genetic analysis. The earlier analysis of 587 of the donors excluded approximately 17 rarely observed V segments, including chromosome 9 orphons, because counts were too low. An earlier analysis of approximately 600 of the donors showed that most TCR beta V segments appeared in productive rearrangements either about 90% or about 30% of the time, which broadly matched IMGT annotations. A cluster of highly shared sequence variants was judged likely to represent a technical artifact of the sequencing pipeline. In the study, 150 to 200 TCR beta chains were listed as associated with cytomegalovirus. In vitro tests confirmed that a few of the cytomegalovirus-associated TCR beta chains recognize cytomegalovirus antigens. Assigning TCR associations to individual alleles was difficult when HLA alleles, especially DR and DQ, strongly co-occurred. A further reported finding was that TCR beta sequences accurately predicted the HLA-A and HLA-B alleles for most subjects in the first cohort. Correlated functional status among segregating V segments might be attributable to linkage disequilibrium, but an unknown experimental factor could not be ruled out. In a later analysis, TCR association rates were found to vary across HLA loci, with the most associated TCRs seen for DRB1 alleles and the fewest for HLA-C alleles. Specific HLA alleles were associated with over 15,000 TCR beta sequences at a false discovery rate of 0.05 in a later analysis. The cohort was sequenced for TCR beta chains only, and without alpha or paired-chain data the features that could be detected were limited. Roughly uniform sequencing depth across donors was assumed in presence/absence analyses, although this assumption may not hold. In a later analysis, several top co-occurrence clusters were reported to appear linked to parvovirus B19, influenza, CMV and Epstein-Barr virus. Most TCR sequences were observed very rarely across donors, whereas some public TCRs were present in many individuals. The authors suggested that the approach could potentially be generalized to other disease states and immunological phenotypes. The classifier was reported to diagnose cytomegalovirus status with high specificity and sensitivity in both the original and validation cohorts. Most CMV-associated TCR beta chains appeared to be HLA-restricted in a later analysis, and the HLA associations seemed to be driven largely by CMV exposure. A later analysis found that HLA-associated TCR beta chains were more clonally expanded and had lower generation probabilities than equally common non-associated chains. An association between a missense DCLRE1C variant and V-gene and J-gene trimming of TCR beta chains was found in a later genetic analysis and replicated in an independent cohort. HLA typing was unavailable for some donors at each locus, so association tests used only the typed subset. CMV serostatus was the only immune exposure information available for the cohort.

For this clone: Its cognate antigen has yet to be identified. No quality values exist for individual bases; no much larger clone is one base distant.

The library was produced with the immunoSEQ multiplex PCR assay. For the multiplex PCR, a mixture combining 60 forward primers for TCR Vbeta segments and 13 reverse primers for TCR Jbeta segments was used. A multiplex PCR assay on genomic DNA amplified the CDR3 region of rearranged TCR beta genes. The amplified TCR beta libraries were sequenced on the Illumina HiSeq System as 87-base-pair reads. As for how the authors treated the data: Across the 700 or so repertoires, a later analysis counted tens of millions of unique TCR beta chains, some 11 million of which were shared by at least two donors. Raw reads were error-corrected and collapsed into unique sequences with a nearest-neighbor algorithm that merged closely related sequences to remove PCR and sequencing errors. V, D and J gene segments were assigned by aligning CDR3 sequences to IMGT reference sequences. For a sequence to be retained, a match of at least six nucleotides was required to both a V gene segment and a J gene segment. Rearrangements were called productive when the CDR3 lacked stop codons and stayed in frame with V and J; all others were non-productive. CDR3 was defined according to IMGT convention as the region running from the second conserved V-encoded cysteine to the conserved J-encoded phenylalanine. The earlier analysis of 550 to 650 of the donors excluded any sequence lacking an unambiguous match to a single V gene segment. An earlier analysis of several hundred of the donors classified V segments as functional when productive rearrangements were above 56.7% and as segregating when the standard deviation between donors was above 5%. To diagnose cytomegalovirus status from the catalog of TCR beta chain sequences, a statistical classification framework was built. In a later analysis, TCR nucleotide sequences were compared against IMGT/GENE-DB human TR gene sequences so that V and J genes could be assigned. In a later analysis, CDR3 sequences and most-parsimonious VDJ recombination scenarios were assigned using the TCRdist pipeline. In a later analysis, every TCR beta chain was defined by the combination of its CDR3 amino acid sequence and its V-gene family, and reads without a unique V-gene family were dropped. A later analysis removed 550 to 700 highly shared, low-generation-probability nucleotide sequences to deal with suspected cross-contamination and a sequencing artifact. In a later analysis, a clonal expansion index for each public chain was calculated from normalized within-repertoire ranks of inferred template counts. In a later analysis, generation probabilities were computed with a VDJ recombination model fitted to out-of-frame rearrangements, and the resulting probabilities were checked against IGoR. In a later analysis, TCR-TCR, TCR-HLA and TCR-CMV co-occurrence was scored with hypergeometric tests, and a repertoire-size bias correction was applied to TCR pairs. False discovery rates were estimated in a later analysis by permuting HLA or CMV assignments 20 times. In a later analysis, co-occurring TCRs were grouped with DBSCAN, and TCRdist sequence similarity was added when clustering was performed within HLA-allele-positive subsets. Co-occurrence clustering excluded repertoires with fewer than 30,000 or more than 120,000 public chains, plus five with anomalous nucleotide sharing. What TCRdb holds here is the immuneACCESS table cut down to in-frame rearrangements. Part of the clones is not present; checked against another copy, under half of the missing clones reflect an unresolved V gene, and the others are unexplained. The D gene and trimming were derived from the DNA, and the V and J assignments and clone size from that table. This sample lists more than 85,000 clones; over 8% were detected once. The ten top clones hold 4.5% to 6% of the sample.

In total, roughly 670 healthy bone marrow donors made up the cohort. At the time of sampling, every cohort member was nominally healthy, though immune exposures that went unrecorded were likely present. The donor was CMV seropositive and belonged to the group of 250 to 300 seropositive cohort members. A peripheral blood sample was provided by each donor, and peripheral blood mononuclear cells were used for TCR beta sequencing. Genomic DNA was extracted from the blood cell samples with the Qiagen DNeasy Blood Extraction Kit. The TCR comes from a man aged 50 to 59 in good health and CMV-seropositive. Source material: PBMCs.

The CDR3 has the sequence CASRWRGHDFTEAFF. The nucleotides are TGTGCCAGTAGATGGAGGGGGCATGATTTCACTGAAGCTTTCTTT. The chain was built from TRBV19 and TRBJ1-1, and TRBD1 matches 7 of the central bases. V is pruned by 6 bases and J by 4 bases, leaving 11 bases of the junction without a gene match. The germline V gene (reference sequence) sets CDR1 to LNHDA and CDR2 to SQIVND. The CDR3 goes from the cysteine to the phenylalanine over 15 residues. Only CDR3 DNA is held: 45 bases, read in frame from base 1.